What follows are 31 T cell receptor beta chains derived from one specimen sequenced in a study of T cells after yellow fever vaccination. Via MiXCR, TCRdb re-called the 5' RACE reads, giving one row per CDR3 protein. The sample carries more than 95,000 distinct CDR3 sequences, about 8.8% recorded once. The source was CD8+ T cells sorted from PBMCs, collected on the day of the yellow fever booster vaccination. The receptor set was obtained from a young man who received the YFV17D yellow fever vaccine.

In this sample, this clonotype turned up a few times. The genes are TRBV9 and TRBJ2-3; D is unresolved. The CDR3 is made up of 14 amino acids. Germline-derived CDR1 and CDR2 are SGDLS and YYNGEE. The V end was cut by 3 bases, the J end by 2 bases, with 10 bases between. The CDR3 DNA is TGTGCCAGCAGCGCTAGTGGCCTCACAGATACGCAGTATTTT. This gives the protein CASSASGLTDTQYF.

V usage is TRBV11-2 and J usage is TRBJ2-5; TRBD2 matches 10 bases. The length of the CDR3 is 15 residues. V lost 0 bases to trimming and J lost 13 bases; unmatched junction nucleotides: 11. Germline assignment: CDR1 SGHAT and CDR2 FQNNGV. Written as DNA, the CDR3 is TGTGCCAGCAGCTTAGATCCTAGCGGGGGCCCCGGCCGGTACTTC. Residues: CASSLDPSGGPGRYF.

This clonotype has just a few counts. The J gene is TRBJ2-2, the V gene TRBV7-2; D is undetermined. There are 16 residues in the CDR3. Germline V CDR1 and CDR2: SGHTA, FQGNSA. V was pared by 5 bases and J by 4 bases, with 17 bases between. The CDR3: CASSRIPGRPTGELFF. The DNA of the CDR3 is TGTGCCAGCAGCCGGATACCGGGCAGGCCCACCGGGGAGCTGTTTTTT. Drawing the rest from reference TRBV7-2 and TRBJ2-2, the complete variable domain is GAGVSQSPSNKVTEKGKDVELRCDPISGHTALYWYRQSLGQGLEFLIYFQGNSAPDKSGLPSDRFSAERTGGSVSTLTIQRTQQEDSAVYLCASSRIPGRPTGELFFGEGSRLTVL.

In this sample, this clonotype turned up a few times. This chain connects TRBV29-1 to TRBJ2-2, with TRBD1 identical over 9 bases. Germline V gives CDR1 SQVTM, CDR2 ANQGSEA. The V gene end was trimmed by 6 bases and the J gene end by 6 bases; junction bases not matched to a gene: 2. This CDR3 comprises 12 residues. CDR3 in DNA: TGCAGCGTAGACAGGGGGGCCGGGGAGCTGTTTTTT. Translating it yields CSVDRGAGELFF.

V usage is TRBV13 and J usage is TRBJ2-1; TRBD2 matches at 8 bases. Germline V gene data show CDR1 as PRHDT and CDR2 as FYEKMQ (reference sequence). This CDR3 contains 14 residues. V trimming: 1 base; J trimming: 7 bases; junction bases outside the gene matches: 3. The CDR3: CASSLERGTNEQFF. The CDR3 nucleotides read TGTGCCAGCAGCTTAGAGCGGGGGACAAATGAGCAGTTCTTC. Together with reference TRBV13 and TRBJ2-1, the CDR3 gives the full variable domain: AAGVIQSPRHLIKEKRETATLKCYPIPRHDTVYWYQQGPGQDPQFLISFYEKMQSDKGSIPDRFSAQQFSDYHSELNMSSLELGDSALYFCASSLERGTNEQFFGPGTRLTVL.

The CDR3 DNA reads TGTGCCAGCAGTTTAGGGACAGCGTCTCGTGAGCAGTACGTC. The encoded protein is CASSLGTASREQYV. The gene calls are TRBV12-3 or TRBV12-4 and TRBJ2-7; D possibly corresponds to TRBD1 (6 bases). V was pared by 1 base and J by 7 bases, with 14 bases between. The CDR3 consists of 14 residues.

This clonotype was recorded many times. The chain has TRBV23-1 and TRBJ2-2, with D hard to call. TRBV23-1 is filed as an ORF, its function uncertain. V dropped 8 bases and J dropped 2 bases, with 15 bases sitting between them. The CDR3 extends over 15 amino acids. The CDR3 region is CASATCVPNTGELFF. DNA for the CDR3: TGCGCCAGCGCCACATGCGTCCCCAACACCGGGGAGCTGTTTTTT.

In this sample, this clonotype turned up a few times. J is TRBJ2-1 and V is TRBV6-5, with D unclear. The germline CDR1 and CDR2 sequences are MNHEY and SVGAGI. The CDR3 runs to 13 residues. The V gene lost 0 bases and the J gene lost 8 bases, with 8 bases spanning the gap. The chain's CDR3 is CASSYSIDDEQFF. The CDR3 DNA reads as TGTGCCAGCAGTTACTCGATAGATGATGAGCAGTTCTTC.

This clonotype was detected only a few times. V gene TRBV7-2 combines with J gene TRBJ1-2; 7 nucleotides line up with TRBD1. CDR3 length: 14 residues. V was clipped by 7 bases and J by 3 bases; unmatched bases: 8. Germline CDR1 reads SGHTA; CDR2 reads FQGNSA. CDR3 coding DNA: TGTGCCAGCAATAGCCCGGGACAGTACTATGGCTACACCTTC. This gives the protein CASNSPGQYYGYTF.

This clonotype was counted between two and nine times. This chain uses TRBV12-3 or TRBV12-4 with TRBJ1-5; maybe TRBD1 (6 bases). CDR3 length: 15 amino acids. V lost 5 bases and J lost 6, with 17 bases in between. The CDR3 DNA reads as TGTGCCAGCAGTGAAGGACAGCTGGAGGGTCAGCCCCAGCATTTT. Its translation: CASSEGQLEGQPQHF.

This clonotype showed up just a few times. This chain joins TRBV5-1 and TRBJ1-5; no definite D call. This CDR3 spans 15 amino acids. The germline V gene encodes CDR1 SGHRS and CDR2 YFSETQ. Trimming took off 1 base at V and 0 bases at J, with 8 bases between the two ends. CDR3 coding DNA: TGCGCCAGCAGCTTGAGTCCGGGTAGCAATCAGCCCCAGCATTTT. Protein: CASSLSPGSNQPQHF.

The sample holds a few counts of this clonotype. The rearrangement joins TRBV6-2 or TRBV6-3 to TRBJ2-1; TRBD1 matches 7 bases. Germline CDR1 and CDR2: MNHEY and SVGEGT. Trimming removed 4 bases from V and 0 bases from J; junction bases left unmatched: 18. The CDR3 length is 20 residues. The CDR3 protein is CASSLGTGTATLSSYNEQFF. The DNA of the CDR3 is TGTGCCAGCAGTTTAGGGACGGGGACAGCCACATTGAGCTCCTACAATGAGCAGTTCTTC.

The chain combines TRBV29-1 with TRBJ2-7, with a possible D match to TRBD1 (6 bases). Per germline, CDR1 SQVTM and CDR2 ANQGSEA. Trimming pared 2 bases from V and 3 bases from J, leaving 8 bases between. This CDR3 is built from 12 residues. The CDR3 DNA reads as TGCAGCGTTGAACAGGACAGCTACGAGCAGTACTTC. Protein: CSVEQDSYEQYF.

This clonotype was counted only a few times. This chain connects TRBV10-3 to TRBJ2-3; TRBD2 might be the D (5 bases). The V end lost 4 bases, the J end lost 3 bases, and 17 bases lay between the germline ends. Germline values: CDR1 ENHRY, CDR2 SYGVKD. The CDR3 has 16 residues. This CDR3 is CAISASDREWTDTQYF. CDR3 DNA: TGTGCCATCAGTGCGTCCGATAGGGAGTGGACAGATACGCAGTATTTT.

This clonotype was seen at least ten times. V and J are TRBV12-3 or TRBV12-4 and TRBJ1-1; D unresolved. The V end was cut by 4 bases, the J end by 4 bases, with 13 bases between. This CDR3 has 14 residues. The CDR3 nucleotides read TGTGCCAGCAGTTCCATCTTGTTGGGCACTGAAGCTTTCTTT. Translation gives CASSSILLGTEAFF.

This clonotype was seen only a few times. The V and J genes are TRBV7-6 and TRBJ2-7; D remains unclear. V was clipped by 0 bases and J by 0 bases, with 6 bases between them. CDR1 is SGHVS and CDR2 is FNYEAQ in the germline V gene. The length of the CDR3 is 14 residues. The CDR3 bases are TGTGCCAGCAGCTTAGCGGACGGCTCCTACGAGCAGTACGTC. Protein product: CASSLADGSYEQYV.

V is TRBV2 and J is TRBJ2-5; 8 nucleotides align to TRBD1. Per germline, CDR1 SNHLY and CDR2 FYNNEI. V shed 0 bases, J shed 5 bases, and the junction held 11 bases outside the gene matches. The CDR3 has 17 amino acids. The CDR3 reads CASSEAGQGALWETQYF. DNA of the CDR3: TGTGCCAGCAGTGAAGCTGGGCAGGGGGCTCTTTGGGAGACCCAGTACTTC.

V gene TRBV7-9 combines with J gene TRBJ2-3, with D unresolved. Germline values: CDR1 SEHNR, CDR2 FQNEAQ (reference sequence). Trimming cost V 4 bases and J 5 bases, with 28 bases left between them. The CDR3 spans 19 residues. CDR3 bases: TGTGCCAGCAGCTACGCCGACGCAGATCTAGGGAAGCACGGAGATACGCAGTATTTT. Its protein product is CASSYADADLGKHGDTQYF.

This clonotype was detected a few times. The CDR3: CASSPTAGESAYEQYV. CDR3 in DNA: TGTGCCAGCAGTCCTACCGCAGGGGAATCCGCCTACGAGCAGTACGTC. V usage is TRBV6-2 or TRBV6-3 and J usage is TRBJ2-7; D may be TRBD1 (6 bases). Germline V lookup: CDR1 MNHEY, CDR2 SVGEGT. V lost 5 bases, J lost 2 bases, and 19 bases lay in between. The CDR3 sequence is 16 residues long.

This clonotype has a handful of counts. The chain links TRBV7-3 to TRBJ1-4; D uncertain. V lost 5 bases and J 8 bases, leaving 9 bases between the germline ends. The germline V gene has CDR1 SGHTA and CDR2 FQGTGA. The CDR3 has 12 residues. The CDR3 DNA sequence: TGTGCCAGCAGCCAGATAGGGGAAAAACTGTTTTTT. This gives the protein CASSQIGEKLFF.

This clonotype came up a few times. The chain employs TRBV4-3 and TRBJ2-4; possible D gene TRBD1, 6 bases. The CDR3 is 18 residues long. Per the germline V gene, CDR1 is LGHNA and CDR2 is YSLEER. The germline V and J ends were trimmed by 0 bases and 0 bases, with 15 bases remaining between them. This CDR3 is CASSQEPHGTLAKNIQYF. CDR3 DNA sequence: TGCGCCAGCAGCCAAGAGCCTCACGGGACACTAGCCAAAAACATTCAGTACTTC.

The CDR3 DNA sequence: TGCGCCAGCAGCCAAGATCGCGATCTTGTAGAAAAACTGTTTTTT. Encoded protein: CASSQDRDLVEKLFF. The chain couples TRBV4-3 to TRBJ1-4; no reliable D call. The CDR3 length is 15 residues. Germline-derived CDR1 and CDR2 are LGHNA and YSLEER. V was pared by 0 bases and J by 8 bases, with 13 bases between.

CDR3 region: CASSENRAEQYF. The CDR3 nucleotides read TGCGCCAGCAGCGAGAACAGGGCCGAGCAGTACTTC. V and J are TRBV5-1 and TRBJ2-7, with D possibly TRBD1 on 6 matching bases. Trimming stripped 4 bases from V and 6 bases from J, with 11 bases between. CDR3 length: 12 amino acids. The germline gives CDR1 SGHRS, CDR2 YFSETQ.

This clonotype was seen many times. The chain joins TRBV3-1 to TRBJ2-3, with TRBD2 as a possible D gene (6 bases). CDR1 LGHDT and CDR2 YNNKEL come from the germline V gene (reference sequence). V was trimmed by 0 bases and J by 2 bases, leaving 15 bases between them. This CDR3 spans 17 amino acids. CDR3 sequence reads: CASSQDGTSRVTDTQYF. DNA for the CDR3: TGTGCCAGCAGCCAAGATGGAACTAGCAGGGTCACAGATACGCAGTATTTT.

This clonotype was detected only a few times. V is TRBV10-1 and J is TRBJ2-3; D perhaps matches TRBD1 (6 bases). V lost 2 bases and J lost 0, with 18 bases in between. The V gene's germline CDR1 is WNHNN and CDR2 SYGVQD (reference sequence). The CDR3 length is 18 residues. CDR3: CASSEPRDTSRSTDTQYF. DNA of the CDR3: TGCGCCAGCAGTGAGCCTCGGGACACCTCGAGGAGCACAGATACGCAGTATTTT.

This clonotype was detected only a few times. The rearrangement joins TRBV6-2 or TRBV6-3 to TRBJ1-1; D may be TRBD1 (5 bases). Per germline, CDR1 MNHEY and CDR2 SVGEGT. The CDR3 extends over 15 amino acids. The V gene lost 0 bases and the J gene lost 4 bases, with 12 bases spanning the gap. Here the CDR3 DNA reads TGTGCCAGCAGTTACTCTGGGGCGTCGGTCACTGAAGCTTTCTTT. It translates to CASSYSGASVTEAFF.

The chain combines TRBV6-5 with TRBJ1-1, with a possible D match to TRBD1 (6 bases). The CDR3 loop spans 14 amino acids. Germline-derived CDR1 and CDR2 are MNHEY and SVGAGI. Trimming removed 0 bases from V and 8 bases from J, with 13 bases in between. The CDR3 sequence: CASSYSTGNIEAFF. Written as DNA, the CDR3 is TGTGCCAGCAGTTACTCAACAGGGAACATAGAAGCTTTCTTT.

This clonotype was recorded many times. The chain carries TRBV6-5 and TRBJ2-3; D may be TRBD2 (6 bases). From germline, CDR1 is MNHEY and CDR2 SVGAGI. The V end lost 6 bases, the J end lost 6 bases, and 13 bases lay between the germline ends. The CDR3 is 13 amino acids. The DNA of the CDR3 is TGTGCCAGCAGGACCGGGGGAGTGGATACGCAGTATTTT. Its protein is CASRTGGVDTQYF.

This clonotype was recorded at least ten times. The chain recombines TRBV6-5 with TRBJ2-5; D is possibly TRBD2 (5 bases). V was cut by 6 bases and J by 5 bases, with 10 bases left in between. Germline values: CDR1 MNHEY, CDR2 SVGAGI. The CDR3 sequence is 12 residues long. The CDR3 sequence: CASRAALETQYF. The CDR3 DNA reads TGTGCCAGCAGAGCGGCTTTGGAGACCCAGTACTTC.

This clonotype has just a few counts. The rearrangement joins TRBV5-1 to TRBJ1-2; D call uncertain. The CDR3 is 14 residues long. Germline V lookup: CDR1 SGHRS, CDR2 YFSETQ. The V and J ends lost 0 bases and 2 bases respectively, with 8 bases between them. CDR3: CASSLAGGNYGYTF. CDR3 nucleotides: TGCGCCAGCAGCTTGGCCGGAGGAAACTATGGCTACACCTTC.

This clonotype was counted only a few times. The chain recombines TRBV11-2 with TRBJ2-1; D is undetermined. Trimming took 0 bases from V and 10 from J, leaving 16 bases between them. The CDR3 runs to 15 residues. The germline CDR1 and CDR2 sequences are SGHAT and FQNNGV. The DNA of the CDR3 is TGTGCCAGCAGCTTAGATCTTCCCAGGCGTGGCGAGCAGTTCTTC. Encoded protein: CASSLDLPRRGEQFF.